These 5 T cell receptor beta chains were sequenced from one sample in a study of technical replicates of blood from a handful of donors (dated 2017 in TCRdb). The protocol used for the library was the immunoSEQ multiplex PCR assay. Held by TCRdb, this immuneACCESS table contains in-frame sequences only and omits some clones. Under half of the omission traces to an unresolved V gene where checked; the cause of the rest is unknown. Here the sample has some 48,000 clones; roughly 95% occur a single time. 0.39% of the sample is held by the ten biggest clonotypes. Sequencing was done on a sample of T cells isolated from PBMCs. Source of these receptors: a human donor in good health.

The chain has TRBV9 and TRBJ1-2; unclear D gene. From germline, CDR1 is SGDLS and CDR2 YYNGEE. Trimming left V 3 bases short and J 4 bases short, with 7 bases between. The CDR3 has 12 residues. Here the CDR3 DNA reads TGTGCCAGCAGCGACGGGTTCTATGGCTACACCTTC. This sequence encodes CASSDGFYGYTF.

The chain combines TRBV13 with TRBJ1-3; D is unresolved. V was cut by 1 base and J by 4 bases, with 11 bases left in between. CDR3 length: 15 residues. CDR1 and CDR2 from the germline V gene are PRHDT and FYEKMQ (reference sequence). The CDR3 reads CASSLDAGLGNTIYF. The CDR3 DNA reads TGTGCCAGCAGCTTAGACGCAGGACTGGGAAACACCATATATTTT.

The rearrangement uses TRBV6-1 and TRBJ1-2; 7 bases line up with TRBD1. With 4 bases clipped from V and 2 bases from J, the junction kept 4 bases outside the gene matches. CDR3 size: 14 residues. The V gene's germline CDR1 is MNHNS and CDR2 SASEGT. In DNA, the CDR3 is TGTGCCAGCAGTGTCTTGACAGGGAACTATGGCTACACCTTC. This encodes CASSVLTGNYGYTF.

The V call is TRBV11-3, the J call TRBJ1-3, with TRBD1 matching over 7 bases. J lost 4 bases, V lost 2 bases, and 5 bases had no gene match. The length of the CDR3 is 15 residues. Germline V lookup: CDR1 SGHNT, CDR2 YENEEA. Written as DNA, the CDR3 is TGTGCCAGCAGCTTATCAGCAGGGGGAGGAAACACCATATATTTT. This codes for CASSLSAGGGNTIYF.

The rearrangement joins TRBV7-9 to TRBJ2-7, with D tentatively TRBD1 (7 bases). V was clipped by 6 bases and J by 4 bases, with 16 bases between them. The CDR3 has 14 amino acids. Germline CDR1 reads SEHNR; CDR2 reads FQNEAQ (reference sequence). CDR3 sequence (DNA): TGTGCCAGCAGTCCGCCGACAGGGAGGTACGAGCAGTACTTC. Translating gives CASSPPTGRYEQYF.